This T cell receptor (beta chain) emerged from a study of blood T cell repertoires in COVID-19. Study-level background: Nucleic acid was either cDNA or gDNA, and it came from T cells, B-cell-depleted T cells, or PBMCs.

Trimming cost V 3 bases and J 6 bases, with 16 bases left between them. The CDR3 is 14 residues long. CDR1 is SGDLS, CDR2 YYNGEE, per germline. Original processing methods: Counts of nucleated cells, estimated from reference gene primer amplification, were obtained. The data were produced by immunoSEQ multiplex PCR, yet TCRdb's version contains in-frame clones alone and is incomplete. The DNA was the basis for D and trimming; V, J and clone size are from that table. The sample lists about 44,000 clones; approximately 90% were seen once. This TCR was recovered from a human donor in a cohort sampled during active COVID-19. The sequenced material came from peripheral blood. The rearrangement uses TRBV9 and TRBJ2-7; TRBD1 might be the D (5 bases). CDR3 DNA: TGTGCCAGCAGCGCCAGGGATCCTTCTTCCGAGCAGTACTTC. Translating gives CASSARDPSSEQYF.